These 9 T cell receptor beta chains originate from one sample sequenced in a study of metastatic and nonmetastatic thyroid tumors. TCRdb re-called the PCR reads via MiXCR. The sample lists tens of thousands of clones, about a sixth occurring once. Nobody among the patients had been given any treatment before thyroid surgery. The material sequenced was blood. The origin of the receptors is a male donor with papillary thyroid cancer or a benign thyroid nodule (not recorded which). Some clones in this sample may be carry-over from other donors' samples.

This clone is judged medium-sized. V gene TRBV6-1 combines with J gene TRBJ2-1; D remains ambiguous. CDR1 is MNHNS, CDR2 SASEGT, per germline. The V gene lost 2 bases and the J gene lost 3 bases, with 8 bases spanning the gap. This CDR3 has 14 amino acids. The CDR3 DNA is TGTGCCAGCAGTGAACGGCAGGACTACAATGAGCAGTTCTTC. This sequence encodes CASSERQDYNEQFF.

This clone was recorded at least ten times. CDR3 bases: TGTGCCAGCAGTTTAAATCCTGCAGATACGCAGTATTTT. Translated, it gives CASSLNPADTQYF. V is TRBV27 and J is TRBJ2-3; the D is unclear. This CDR3 region has 13 residues. The germline V gene has CDR1 MNHEY and CDR2 SMNVEV (reference sequence). V lost 2 bases, J lost 4 bases, and 7 bases lay in between.

The chain uses TRBV7-3 and TRBJ2-3; D gene uncertain. The CDR3 has 15 amino acids. V dropped 2 bases and J dropped 7 bases, with 16 bases sitting between them. Germline CDR1 SGHTA, CDR2 FQGTGA. The CDR3 DNA is TGTGCCAGCAGCTTAGAAGGGTGCTCCGCACATACGCAGTATTTT. Protein sequence: CASSLEGCSAHTQYF.

This clone was counted many times. The chain recombines TRBV7-8 with TRBJ2-5, with D unclear. Germline V gene data show CDR1 as SGHVS and CDR2 as FQNEAQ. The CDR3 runs 13 residues. V was trimmed by 5 bases and J by 1 base, leaving 8 bases between them. The CDR3 reads CASSPNFQETQYF. CDR3 DNA: TGTGCCAGCAGCCCGAACTTCCAAGAGACCCAGTACTTC.

This clone was found a few times. This may stem from a read error, because a much larger clone lies one nucleotide away. The rearrangement links TRBV19 to TRBJ2-5, with a weak D call TRBD2 (6 bases). V was trimmed by 4 bases and J by 5 bases, leaving 14 bases between them. Per the germline V gene, CDR1 is LNHDA and CDR2 is SQIVND (reference sequence). The CDR3 loop spans 14 amino acids. The CDR3 protein is CASSKGTQVETQYF. The CDR3 DNA reads as TGTGCCAGTAGTAAGGGGACTCAGGTCGAGACCCAGTACTTC.

In this sample, this clone turned up many times. The chain combines TRBV6-4 with TRBJ1-5, with D maybe TRBD1 (6 bases). Germline CDR1 and CDR2: MRHNA and SNTAGT. V was cut by 5 bases and J by 6 bases, with 11 bases left in between. The CDR3 has 13 amino acids. The CDR3 loop reads CASSSGEGQPQHF. For the CDR3, the DNA is TGTGCCAGCAGTTCAGGGGAAGGTCAGCCCCAGCATTTT.

The sample holds many counts of this clone. The V gene is TRBV4-2, the J gene TRBJ2-7; 10 bases match TRBD2. This CDR3 spans 17 amino acids. Per the germline V gene, CDR1 is LGHNA and CDR2 is YNFKEQ. The junction had 11 bases not matched to a gene; V was cut back by 1 base and J by 5 bases. DNA of the CDR3: TGTGCCAGCAGCCAAGCCACTAGCGGGACTACCGGACACGAGCAGTACTTC. Translating gives CASSQATSGTTGHEQYF.

In this sample, this clone turned up a few times. The rearrangement uses TRBV12-3 or TRBV12-4 and TRBJ2-7; possibly TRBD1 for D (5 bases). This CDR3 is 14 amino acids long. V was clipped by 4 bases and J by 0 bases, with 10 bases between them. DNA of the CDR3: TGTGCCAGCAGTTGGACAATGAGCTCCTACGAGCAGTACTTC. It translates to CASSWTMSSYEQYF.

The genes are TRBV5-1 and TRBJ2-7; 7 bases fit TRBD2. Germline V gives CDR1 SGHRS, CDR2 YFSETQ. The trim removed 5 bases at V and 7 bases at J, leaving 15 bases unmatched. The CDR3 length is 15 residues. CDR3 DNA: TGCGCCAGCAGACCTGGGACCAGCAACGGGAGGGAGCAGTACTTC. Residues: CASRPGTSNGREQYF.